This T cell receptor beta chain was recovered during a study of graft-versus-host responses after intestinal transplantation. Whole-study context: Each recipient received a multivisceral, liver-intestinal, or isolated intestinal graft. The whole recipient group had anti-thymocyte globulin induction followed by tacrolimus and steroids for roughly three years. Study-wide results and limits: Some GvH clones were seen earlier in gut or blood, suggesting intestinal origin.

Trimming took 7 bases from V and 2 from J, leaving 20 bases between them. CDR1 is MNHEY, CDR2 SMNVEV, per germline (reference sequence). This CDR3 is 16 amino acids long. Here immunoSEQ multiplex PCR was the method, and the copy in TCRdb shows in-frame clones only, minus some. The sample shows roughly 23,000 clones, 90% of them seen only once. As regards this clone: What it binds is not known.

This clonotype originated in a human patient who received an intestinal transplant, so some T cells may come from the graft donor. The chain recombines TRBV27 with TRBJ1-2; D ambiguous. The starting material was PBMCs, obtained 39 days after intestinal transplant. Here the CDR3 DNA reads TGTGCCAGCACCTCGGTCGGATCCCAGAAGAACTATGGCTACACCTTC. It translates to CASTSVGSQKNYGYTF.